This is a list of T cell receptor beta chains from one sample in a study of T cells in Graves' hyperthyroidism and ophthalmopathy. TCRdb reprocessed the multiplex PCR reads with MiXCR, giving one entry per CDR3 protein. The repertoire holds about 530,000 distinct CDR3 sequences, 15% to 20% seen once, with approximately 15% in the top ten. Input material: blood. These receptors came from a woman aged 18-35 years with Graves' ophthalmopathy. Each CDR3 is given with its conserved first and last residue. Each record gives: CDR3 protein, CDR3 DNA, V gene, J gene, D gene, clone size. D genes are given only for firm matches. A clone size is listed for some rows: how often the clone was seen (once, few, many), or a class if it is expanded.

CDR3 protein: CASSLGGPRGEQFF; CDR3 DNA: TGTGCCAGCAGCTTGGGTGGCCCGCGGGGTGAGCAGTTCTTC; V gene: TRBV5-4; J gene: TRBJ2-1; D gene: -; clone size: -
CDR3 protein: CASSVDPKGAGEQYF; CDR3 DNA: TGTGCCAGCAGCGTAGACCCCAAGGGGGCAGGGGAGCAGTACTTC; V gene: TRBV9; J gene: TRBJ2-7; D gene: TRBD1; clone size: many
CDR3 protein: CASGGLAGDQFF; CDR3 DNA: TGTGCCAGCGGGGGACTAGCGGGAGATCAGTTCTTC; V gene: TRBV12-3/TRBV12-4; J gene: TRBJ2-1; D gene: TRBD2; clone size: -
CDR3 protein: CAWSVQGARGITEAFF; CDR3 DNA: TGTGCCTGGAGTGTACAAGGGGCCAGGGGTATTACTGAAGCTTTCTTT; V gene: TRBV30; J gene: TRBJ1-1; D gene: -; clone size: many
CDR3 protein: CASSMGAEITDTQYF; CDR3 DNA: TGTGCCAGCAGTATGGGAGCGGAGATCACAGATACGCAGTATTTT; V gene: TRBV7-9; J gene: TRBJ2-3; D gene: -; clone size: few
CDR3 protein: CASSSVARGVAETQYF; CDR3 DNA: TGTGCCAGCAGTTCGGTAGCTAGAGGGGTGGCTGAGACCCAGTACTTC; V gene: TRBV6-1; J gene: TRBJ2-5; D gene: -; clone size: many
CDR3 protein: CASSPEQGFAYNEQFF; CDR3 DNA: TGTGCCAGCTCTCCCGAACAGGGATTTGCCTACAATGAGCAGTTCTTC; V gene: TRBV18; J gene: TRBJ2-1; D gene: -; clone size: many
CDR3 protein: CASSLEVPTSGITSTDTQYF; CDR3 DNA: TGTGCCAGCAGCTTAGAAGTTCCGACTAGCGGGATAACTAGCACAGATACGCAGTATTTT; V gene: TRBV11-2; J gene: TRBJ2-3; D gene: TRBD2; clone size: -
CDR3 protein: CASSSRTSGLNEQFF; CDR3 DNA: TGTGCCAGCAGTTCCCGGACTAGCGGACTCAATGAGCAGTTCTTC; V gene: TRBV6-2/TRBV6-3; J gene: TRBJ2-1; D gene: TRBD2; clone size: many
CDR3 protein: CASSGTSGRGAGELFF; CDR3 DNA: TGTGCCAGCAGCGGTACTAGCGGGAGGGGCGCCGGGGAGCTGTTTTTT; V gene: TRBV7-9; J gene: TRBJ2-2; D gene: TRBD2; clone size: -
CDR3 protein: CASRRQGTGNTIYF; CDR3 DNA: TGTGCCAGCAGGAGACAGGGGACTGGAAACACCATATATTTT; V gene: TRBV2; J gene: TRBJ1-3; D gene: TRBD1; clone size: -
CDR3 protein: CASSKLQGNEKLFF; CDR3 DNA: TGTGCCAGCAGTAAACTACAGGGGAATGAAAAACTGTTTTTT; V gene: TRBV2; J gene: TRBJ1-4; D gene: TRBD1; clone size: -
CDR3 protein: CASRVEPGNTIYF; CDR3 DNA: TGTGCCAGCAGGGTCGAACCTGGAAACACCATATATTTT; V gene: TRBV28; J gene: TRBJ1-3; D gene: -; clone size: -
CDR3 protein: CASSDQRGVNYGYTF; CDR3 DNA: TGTGCCAGCAGTGACCAGAGGGGCGTTAACTATGGCTACACCTTC; V gene: TRBV25-1; J gene: TRBJ1-2; D gene: -; clone size: many
CDR3 protein: CASSFTSGQVGTNEKLFF; CDR3 DNA: TGTGCCAGCAGTTTCACCTCGGGACAGGTTGGAACTAATGAAAAACTGTTTTTT; V gene: TRBV6-1; J gene: TRBJ1-4; D gene: TRBD1; clone size: many
CDR3 protein: CASSQEGRDSETQYF; CDR3 DNA: TGCGCCAGCAGCCAAGAGGGGAGGGACTCAGAGACCCAGTACTTC; V gene: TRBV4-1; J gene: TRBJ2-5; D gene: TRBD2; clone size: few